Listed here are 2 T cell receptor beta chains from one sample, sequenced in a study of shared clonotypes between healthy human individuals. This table comes from immunoSEQ multiplex PCR, and its TCRdb copy is limited to in-frame clones, with some not included. The repertoire includes over a million clones, 75% to 85% of them detected once, and around 0.61% sits in the top ten. Sequencing was done on a sample of memory CD4+ T cells from PBMCs. The sample's subset: CD45RA-negative fraction. Receptors originate from a young man in good health. Some clones in this sample may be carry-over from other donors' samples.

The sample holds a few counts of this clone. Given a much more abundant clone one base away, this may be a read error. This rearrangement joins TRBV2 to TRBJ1-1; D may be TRBD1 (6 bases). Germline V gene lookup returns CDR1 SNHLY and CDR2 FYNNEI. Deletions cut 6 bases from V and 1 base from J, with 9 bases between. The CDR3 is 13 amino acids. The CDR3 DNA is TGTGCCAGCAGAGAACAGGGGAACACTGAAGCTTTCTTT. Translating gives CASREQGNTEAFF.

V gene TRBV28 combines with J gene TRBJ1-1, with D maybe TRBD1 (5 bases). V was shortened by 2 bases and J by 4 bases, with 5 bases between the two germline ends. Germline loops: CDR1 MDHEN, CDR2 SYDVKM. The CDR3 runs to 12 residues. The chain's CDR3 is CASSLGATEAFF. CDR3 sequence (DNA): TGTGCCAGCAGTTTAGGGGCCACTGAAGCTTTCTTT. The whole variable domain, filled in from reference TRBV28 and TRBJ1-1, reads DVKVTQSSRYLVKRTGEKVFLECVQDMDHENMFWYRQDPGLGLRLIYFSYDVKMKEKGDIPEGYSVSREKKERFSLILESASTNQTSMYLCASSLGATEAFFGQGTRLTVV.